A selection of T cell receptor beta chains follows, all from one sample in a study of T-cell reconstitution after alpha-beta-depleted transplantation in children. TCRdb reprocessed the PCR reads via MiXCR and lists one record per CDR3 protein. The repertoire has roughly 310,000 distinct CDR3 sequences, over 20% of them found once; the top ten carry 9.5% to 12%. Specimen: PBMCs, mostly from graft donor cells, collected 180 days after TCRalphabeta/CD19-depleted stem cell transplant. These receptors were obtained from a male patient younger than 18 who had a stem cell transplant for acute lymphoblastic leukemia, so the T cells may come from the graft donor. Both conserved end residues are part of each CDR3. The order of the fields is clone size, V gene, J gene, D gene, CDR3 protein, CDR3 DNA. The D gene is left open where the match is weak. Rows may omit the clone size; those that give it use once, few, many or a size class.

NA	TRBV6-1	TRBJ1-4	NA	CASREDRRGEKLFF	TGTGCCAGCAGGGAAGACAGGAGGGGTGAAAAACTGTTTTTT
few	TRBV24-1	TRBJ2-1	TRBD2	CATSEGGTSGRIGNEQFF	TGTGCCACCAGTGAGGGAGGGACTAGCGGGAGGATAGGCAATGAGCAGTTCTTC
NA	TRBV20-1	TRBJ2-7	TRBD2	CSARQGGPTYEQYF	TGCAGTGCTAGACAGGGAGGGCCAACCTACGAGCAGTACTTC
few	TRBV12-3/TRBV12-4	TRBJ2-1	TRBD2	CASSLGGTSLYNEQFF	TGTGCCAGCAGTCTCGGGGGGACTTCGCTGTACAATGAGCAGTTCTTC
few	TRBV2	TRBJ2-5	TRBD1	CASSKDRVVGETQYF	TGTGCCAGCAGTAAAGACAGGGTCGTAGGAGAGACCCAGTACTTC
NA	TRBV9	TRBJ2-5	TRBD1	CASSGPGTDFETQYF	TGTGCCAGCAGCGGACCCGGGACAGATTTTGAGACCCAGTACTTC
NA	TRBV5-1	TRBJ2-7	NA	CASSITGFYEQYF	TGCGCCAGCAGCATTACAGGGTTCTACGAGCAGTACTTC
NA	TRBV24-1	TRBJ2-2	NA	CATSDWTQPGELFF	TGTGCCACCAGTGACTGGACTCAGCCCGGGGAGCTGTTTTTT
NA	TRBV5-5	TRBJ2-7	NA	CASSWGTGDSYEQYF	TGTGCCAGCAGCTGGGGGACCGGGGACTCCTACGAGCAGTACTTC
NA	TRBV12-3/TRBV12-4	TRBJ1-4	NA	CASSPRLLMKRLFF	TGTGCCAGCAGTCCGCGACTACTAATGAAAAGACTGTTTTTT
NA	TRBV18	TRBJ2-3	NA	CASSPPSVSTDTQYF	TGTGCCAGCTCACCCCCAAGCGTGAGCACAGATACGCAGTATTTT
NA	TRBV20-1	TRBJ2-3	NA	CSARDHSSSPDTQYF	TGCAGTGCTAGAGATCATAGTTCTTCGCCAGATACGCAGTATTTT
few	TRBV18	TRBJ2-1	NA	CASSPRTDYNEQFF	TGTGCCAGCTCACCAAGGACAGACTACAATGAGCAGTTCTTC
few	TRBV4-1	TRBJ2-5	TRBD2	CASSRNIAGVGETQYF	TGCGCCAGCAGCCGTAATATAGCGGGAGTAGGTGAGACCCAGTACTTC
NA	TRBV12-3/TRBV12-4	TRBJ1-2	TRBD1	CASSLIRGRGYTF	TGTGCCAGCAGTTTAATCAGGGGGCGAGGTTACACCTTC